Below, 21 T cell receptor beta chains from the same sample are listed, as sequenced in a study of beta chain features in type 1 diabetes. Study results and caveats: Researchers report that Type 1 diabetes patients had moderately but significantly shorter TCRB CDR3s across all four CD4+ subsets.

TCRB transcripts that were expressed got sequenced, as all of the isolated RNA had been reverse transcribed. Some clones are missing from TCRdb's copy, which holds only in-frame ones; the method was immunoSEQ multiplex PCR. The table records roughly 230,000 clones, approximately 10% of them present only once. No cognate antigen is known for these TCRs. Sequenced sample: naive CD4+ T cells from blood. The source is a man aged 30 to 45 with type 1 diabetes.

The gene calls are TRBV5-6 and TRBJ2-1; 11 bases fit TRBD2. The length of the CDR3 is 15 residues. Germline CDR1 is SGHDT and CDR2 is YYEEEE. V lost 4 bases and J lost 6; bases outside the gene matches: 6. The DNA for the CDR3 is TGTGCCAGCAGCCCGCCTAGCGGGGGGCCCAATGAGCAGTTCTTC. The encoded protein is CASSPPSGGPNEQFF.

This clone was observed a handful of times. The chain joins TRBV2 to TRBJ2-7; D possibly corresponds to TRBD1 (6 bases). Germline V gene lookup returns CDR1 SNHLY and CDR2 FYNNEI. V lost 7 bases, J lost 4 bases, and 17 bases lay in between. This CDR3 contains 14 residues. The CDR3 is CASKRTGTEYEQYF. The CDR3 DNA sequence: TGTGCCAGCAAGCGCACAGGGACGGAATACGAGCAGTACTTC.

The chain is built from TRBV7-8 and TRBJ2-3; D might be TRBD2 (6 bases). The CDR3 has 14 residues. The germline CDR1 and CDR2 sequences are SGHVS and FQNEAQ. V dropped 4 bases and J dropped 4 bases, with 12 bases sitting between them. This CDR3 is CASSWNRDSDTQYF. The CDR3, as DNA: TGTGCCAGCAGCTGGAACCGGGACTCAGATACGCAGTATTTT.

This clone was detected a few times. The rearrangement links TRBV19 to TRBJ2-4; TRBD2 matches 10 bases. This CDR3 region has 14 residues. The V gene's germline CDR1 is LNHDA and CDR2 SQIVND (reference sequence). The junction had 5 bases not matched to a gene; V was cut back by 4 bases and J by 8 bases. The CDR3 nucleotides are TGTGCCAGTAGTACCACTAGCGGGGTGTACATTCAGTACTTC. Amino acids: CASSTTSGVYIQYF.

This rearrangement joins TRBV4-3 to TRBJ2-5; weak D call: TRBD2 (6 bases). Deletions cut 0 bases from V and 4 bases from J, with 15 bases between. CDR1 and CDR2 from the germline V gene are LGHNA and YSLEER. CDR3 size: 16 residues. CDR3 sequence: CASSQDFGGGGETQYF. CDR3 sequence (DNA): TGCGCCAGCAGCCAAGATTTCGGGGGAGGAGGAGAGACCCAGTACTTC.

This clone was seen only a few times. V gene TRBV10-3 combines with J gene TRBJ2-5; 13 nucleotides match TRBD2. Unmatched junction bases numbered 2, after V lost 0 bases and J lost 1 base. This CDR3 contains 17 residues. Germline V lookup: CDR1 ENHRY, CDR2 SYGVKD. CDR3 sequence reads: CAISESRTSGGQETQYF. CDR3 bases: TGTGCCATCAGTGAGTCGAGGACTAGCGGGGGCCAAGAGACCCAGTACTTC.

The rearrangement uses TRBV5-4 and TRBJ1-6, with TRBD1 matching over 7 bases. This CDR3 is 14 amino acids long. The germline gives CDR1 SGHNT, CDR2 YYREEE (reference sequence). The trim removed 6 bases at V and 7 bases at J, leaving 7 bases unmatched. The DNA of the CDR3 is TGTGCCAGCACCGTCACAGGGGAAAATTCACCCCTCCACTTT. Translated, it gives CASTVTGENSPLHF.

This chain links TRBV4-1 with TRBJ2-6, with a weak D call TRBD1 (6 bases). This CDR3 spans 17 amino acids. V lost 1 base, J lost 0 bases, and 10 bases lay in between. The germline CDR1 and CDR2 sequences are MGHRA and YSYEKL. For the CDR3, the DNA is TGCGCCAGCAGCCAAGGACAGGCATTCTCTGGGGCCAACGTCCTGACTTTC. Its protein is CASSQGQAFSGANVLTF.

This clone was detected a few times. The V and J genes are TRBV4-2 and TRBJ2-1; 8 bases fit TRBD2. The CDR3 has 15 amino acids. The J segment lost 7 bases and the V segment lost 4 bases, leaving 9 bases of the junction unmatched. Germline values: CDR1 LGHNA, CDR2 YNFKEQ. The CDR3 here is CASSPSGGYVNEQFF. The CDR3, as DNA: TGTGCCAGCAGCCCAAGCGGGGGCTACGTTAATGAGCAGTTCTTC.

The chain has TRBV6-5 and TRBJ1-1; TRBD1 agrees at 7 bases. Losses at the gene ends were 4 bases for V and 5 bases for J; bases not matched to a gene: 10. CDR1 is MNHEY and CDR2 is SVGAGI in the germline V gene. This CDR3 has 15 amino acids. The CDR3 DNA follows: TGTGCCAGCAGTTCCACAGGGGCGCCTGGGACTGAAGCTTTCTTT. The encoded protein is CASSSTGAPGTEAFF.

The DNA for the CDR3 is TGTGCCAGCAACGGAGGATGGCCCCAGCATTTT. It translates to CASNGGWPQHF. The chain links TRBV6-4 to TRBJ1-5; no clear D gene. The V and J ends lost 7 bases and 9 bases respectively, with 10 bases between them. Per the germline V gene, CDR1 is MRHNA and CDR2 is SNTAGT. This CDR3 has 11 residues.

The V and J genes are TRBV29-1 and TRBJ1-2, with 10 nucleotides matching TRBD1. Germline trimming cut 8 bases from V and 0 bases from J; bases unmatched to any gene: 9. Germline V gene lookup returns CDR1 SQVTM and CDR2 ANQGSEA. This CDR3 is built from 15 residues. In DNA, the CDR3 is TGCAGCTTTACGGACAGGGGGATAGCTAACTATGGCTACACCTTC. Translated, it gives CSFTDRGIANYGYTF.

This chain's CDR3 is CSVGAGDYGYTF. The CDR3 region has the DNA TGCAGCGTTGGAGCAGGGGACTATGGCTACACCTTC. The chain employs TRBV29-1 and TRBJ1-2; a weak D match, TRBD1 (6 bases). CDR3 size: 12 residues. V lost 4 bases and J 3 bases, leaving 9 bases between the germline ends. Germline V gene data show CDR1 as SQVTM and CDR2 as ANQGSEA.

This clone turned up a few times. DNA for the CDR3: TGTGCCATCAGTTGGACAGGGGAGTACAATGAGCAGTTCTTC. This gives the protein CAISWTGEYNEQFF. The chain carries TRBV10-3 and TRBJ2-1; 9 bases map to TRBD1. Per germline, CDR1 ENHRY and CDR2 SYGVKD. The trim removed 5 bases at V and 4 bases at J, leaving 3 bases unmatched. The CDR3 covers 14 residues.

The sample holds a few counts of this clone. The chain carries TRBV18 and TRBJ1-6; tentatively, D is TRBD1 (6 bases). Between the trimmed V and J ends, which lost 4 bases and 5 bases, there was a span of 18 bases. The CDR3 extends over 17 amino acids. The V gene's germline CDR1 is KGHSH and CDR2 LQKENI. CDR3 sequence: CASSRLAGQGNNSPLHF. CDR3 DNA: TGTGCCAGCTCACGCCTGGCGGGTCAGGGGAATAATTCACCCCTCCACTTT.

V gene TRBV2 combines with J gene TRBJ1-1, with TRBD1 identical over 9 bases. This CDR3 contains 17 residues. In germline, CDR1 is SNHLY, CDR2 FYNNEI. Trimming took 6 bases from V and 3 from J; bases not matched to a gene: 14. The CDR3 DNA reads TGTGCCAGCAGACTACGGACAGGGGCGGTTTCGGACACTGAAGCTTTCTTT. The encoded protein is CASRLRTGAVSDTEAFF.

The genes are TRBV2 and TRBJ2-3; 9 bases agree with TRBD1. Germline lookup yields CDR1 SNHLY and CDR2 FYNNEI. The CDR3 loop spans 15 amino acids. Trimming at V came to 5 bases and at J to 0 bases, leaving 3 bases not matched to a gene. CDR3 sequence: CASSSDRGSTDTQYF. In nucleotides, the CDR3 is TGTGCCAGCAGTTCCGACAGGGGGAGCACAGATACGCAGTATTTT.

For this clone: Other nucleotide sequences in the sample specify the same CDR3. V usage is TRBV4-1 and J usage is TRBJ2-1; 10 bases are a match to TRBD2. This CDR3 contains 16 residues. Looked up from germline, CDR1 is MGHRA and CDR2 is YSYEKL. With 2 bases clipped from V and 2 bases from J, the junction kept 3 bases outside the gene matches. The CDR3 reads CASSQLGLAAYNEQFF. The CDR3 nucleotides are TGCGCCAGCAGCCAACTTGGACTAGCGGCCTACAATGAGCAGTTCTTC.

V usage is TRBV4-1 and J usage is TRBJ1-4, with D possibly TRBD1 on 5 matching bases. V gave up 3 bases and J gave up 13 bases, with 24 bases separating them. In germline, CDR1 is MGHRA, CDR2 YSYEKL. This CDR3 region has 16 residues. CDR3 in DNA: TGCGCCAGCAGCCACCCCCCTCACGGCAGCCGTCAGGGACTGTTTTTT. This codes for CASSHPPHGSRQGLFF.

This clone was seen a handful of times. CDR3 amino acids: CSVERRSGGTEAFF. CDR3 DNA sequence: TGCAGCGTTGAAAGGCGGTCAGGAGGAACTGAAGCTTTCTTT. V gene TRBV29-1 combines with J gene TRBJ1-1; D unresolved. The CDR3 extends over 14 amino acids. Germline V gene sequence: CDR1 SQVTM, CDR2 ANQGSEA. The V and J ends lost 2 bases and 5 bases respectively, with 15 bases between them. The complete variable domain, with remaining parts taken from reference TRBV29-1 and TRBJ1-1, reads SAVISQKPSRDICQRGTSLTIQCQVDSQVTMMFWYRQQPGQSLTLIATANQGSEATYESGFVIDKFPISRPNLTFSTLTVSNMSPEDSSIYLCSVERRSGGTEAFFGQGTRLTVV.

This chain connects TRBV27 to TRBJ2-3; D may be TRBD2 (5 bases). CDR1 is MNHEY, CDR2 SMNVEV, per germline (reference sequence). The CDR3 is 16 residues long. Between the trimmed V and J ends, which lost 6 bases and 0 bases, there was a span of 16 bases. DNA of the CDR3: TGTGCCAGCAGGCCTCGAGCGGTGACTAGCACAGATACGCAGTATTTT. Its protein is CASRPRAVTSTDTQYF.